This entry lists 20 T cell receptor beta chains sequenced from one sample in a study of blood T cell repertoires in COVID-19 (dated by TCRdb to the early 2020s). Receptors were amplified or captured by the immunoSEQ multiplex PCR assay. The source is immuneACCESS, and TCRdb retained only in-frame sequences with V and J called. Part of the clones is not carried over; for the studies checked, unresolved V genes explain less than half of this, and the remainder is unexplained. Counted in this sample were about 39,000 clones; over 75% of them appeared once. The ten largest account for approximately 9.1% of the sample. Input material: peripheral blood. Receptor source: a human donor in a cohort sampled during active COVID-19.

The genes are TRBV5-1 and TRBJ1-2, with a weak D call TRBD1 (5 bases). Germline CDR1 SGHRS, CDR2 YFSETQ. V was cut by 4 bases and J by 6 bases, with 13 bases left in between. The CDR3 length is 13 residues. CDR3 amino acids: CASSPQGYNGYTF. CDR3 DNA: TGCGCCAGCAGCCCCCAGGGTTACAATGGCTACACCTTC.

This clone has a handful of counts. The chain recombines TRBV19 with TRBJ2-1; the match to TRBD1 covers 7 bases. J gave up 3 bases and V 7 bases, and 9 bases lay outside the gene matches. Germline CDR1 reads LNHDA; CDR2 reads SQIVND (reference sequence). CDR3 length: 15 residues. This CDR3 reads CASTLQGQYYNEQFF. The CDR3 coding sequence is TGTGCCAGTACCCTGCAGGGACAGTACTACAATGAGCAGTTCTTC.

V usage is TRBV19 and J usage is TRBJ1-1; 10 nucleotides match TRBD1. Trimming removed 2 bases from V and 2 bases from J; junction bases left unmatched: 2. This CDR3 region has 15 residues. In germline, CDR1 is LNHDA, CDR2 SQIVND (reference sequence). CDR3 sequence reads: CASSIRTGGNTEAFF. The CDR3 nucleotides read TGTGCCAGTAGTATAAGGACAGGGGGAAACACTGAAGCTTTCTTT.

The V call is TRBV6-1, the J call TRBJ2-3, with unresolved D. Between the trimmed V and J ends, which lost 3 bases and 8 bases, there was a span of 15 bases. The CDR3 is made up of 14 amino acids. Germline V gene lookup returns CDR1 MNHNS and CDR2 SASEGT. CDR3 loop: CASSDPRPLGTQYF. The CDR3 region has the DNA TGTGCCAGCAGTGATCCCCGGCCTCTAGGTACGCAGTATTTT.

The chain carries TRBV6-5 and TRBJ1-2; D uncertain. V lost 6 bases and J 4 bases, leaving 9 bases between the germline ends. CDR3 length equals 12 residues. CDR1 MNHEY and CDR2 SVGAGI come from the germline V gene. The CDR3 reads CASSQDFYGYTF. The CDR3 DNA reads as TGTGCCAGCAGCCAGGACTTCTATGGCTACACCTTC.

The chain uses TRBV30 and TRBJ2-2, with unresolved D. Looked up from germline, CDR1 is GTSNPN and CDR2 is SVGIG (reference sequence). V lost 0 bases and J lost 2, with 7 bases in between. The CDR3 extends over 14 amino acids. CDR3 region: CAWSVLSNTGELFF. In DNA form, the CDR3 reads TGTGCCTGGAGTGTACTCTCCAACACCGGGGAGCTGTTTTTT.

With regard to this clone: The same CDR3 can be traced to other DNA sequences in this sample. The genes are TRBV15 and TRBJ2-5, with 8 nucleotides matching TRBD1. J gave up 0 bases and V 0 bases, and 0 bases lay outside the gene matches. The CDR3 is 15 amino acids. CDR1 and CDR2 from the germline V gene are LNHNV and YYDKDF (reference sequence). CDR3 nucleotides: TGTGCCACCAGCAGAGAGGGACAGGACCAAGAGACCCAGTACTTC. Encoded protein: CATSREGQDQETQYF.

This clone occurred a few times. The chain has TRBV30 and TRBJ1-1; D may be TRBD1 (5 bases). The length of the CDR3 is 12 residues. The V and J ends lost 2 bases and 8 bases respectively, with 12 bases between them. Germline-derived CDR1 and CDR2 are GTSNPN and SVGIG (reference sequence). The CDR3 region is CAWSWAGREAFF. CDR3 nucleotide sequence: TGTGCCTGGAGTTGGGCAGGGCGAGAAGCTTTCTTT.

The chain has TRBV29-1 and TRBJ2-7; perhaps TRBD2 as D (6 bases). V was cut by 3 bases and J by 6 bases, with 12 bases left in between. CDR1 is SQVTM and CDR2 is ANQGSEA in the germline V gene. The CDR3 consists of 12 residues. The CDR3 is CSVEGLRGEQYF. In DNA form, the CDR3 reads TGCAGCGTTGAGGGTTTGCGGGGCGAGCAGTACTTC.

The chain links TRBV5-4 to TRBJ2-7, with TRBD2 matching 8 bases. The CDR3 is made up of 16 amino acids. In germline, CDR1 is SGHNT, CDR2 YYREEE (reference sequence). J gave up 4 bases and V 3 bases, and 12 bases lay outside the gene matches. The CDR3 region is CASSSGRRGATYEQYF. The CDR3 nucleotides read TGTGCCAGCAGCTCTGGAAGGCGGGGGGCCACTTACGAGCAGTACTTC.

The V and J genes are TRBV4-2 and TRBJ2-2; TRBD2 agrees at 10 bases. Germline CDR1 reads LGHNA; CDR2 reads YNFKEQ. V gave up 3 bases and J gave up 3 bases; unmatched junction bases: 4. The CDR3 is 16 residues long. CDR3 amino acids: CASSQTSGPYTGELFF. The CDR3 coding sequence is TGTGCCAGCAGCCAGACTAGCGGGCCTTACACCGGGGAGCTGTTTTTT.

The gene calls are TRBV6-1 and TRBJ1-4; D is undetermined. This CDR3 contains 18 residues. V was pared by 0 bases and J by 8 bases, with 22 bases between. Germline lookup yields CDR1 MNHNS and CDR2 SASEGT. The CDR3 sequence is CASSEASGSIWGGEKLFF. DNA of the CDR3: TGTGCCAGCAGTGAAGCCTCGGGATCCATTTGGGGTGGGGAAAAACTGTTTTTT.

V and J are TRBV5-1 and TRBJ2-3; possible D gene TRBD1, 5 bases. The CDR3 has 14 amino acids. Germline V gene data show CDR1 as SGHRS and CDR2 as YFSETQ. V lost 3 bases and J lost 0, with 8 bases in between. CDR3 region: CASSSQGSTDTQYF. In DNA form, the CDR3 reads TGCGCCAGCAGCTCGCAGGGAAGCACAGATACGCAGTATTTT.

The chain employs TRBV9 and TRBJ2-1; 7 nucleotides agree with TRBD2. The CDR3 is 16 amino acids. The ends lost 3 bases at V and 10 bases at J; junction bases unmatched: 16. CDR1 SGDLS and CDR2 YYNGEE come from the germline V gene. DNA for the CDR3: TGTGCCAGCAGCGGGGGATCGGGACTACAGGCCAACGAGCAGTTCTTC. Protein product: CASSGGSGLQANEQFF.

CDR3 in DNA: TGTGCCAGTAGTATTGGCGGACAGCGGGGAGGTTTCATGAACACTGAAGCTTTCTTT. Residues: CASSIGGQRGGFMNTEAFF. V is TRBV19 and J is TRBJ1-1, with D perhaps TRBD1 (6 bases). The germline CDR1 and CDR2 sequences are LNHDA and SQIVND (reference sequence). Deletions cut 3 bases from V and 0 bases from J, with 23 bases between. The CDR3 loop spans 19 amino acids.

The rearrangement joins TRBV29-1 to TRBJ1-1; D ambiguous. Trimming stripped 3 bases from V and 6 bases from J, with 14 bases between. In germline, CDR1 is SQVTM, CDR2 ANQGSEA. This CDR3 has 13 amino acids. The CDR3 sequence: CSVDLPGPPEAFF. The CDR3 region has the DNA TGCAGCGTTGACCTCCCAGGTCCCCCTGAAGCTTTCTTT.

J is TRBJ2-1 and V is TRBV6-6; TRBD2 aligns across 7 bases. The length of the CDR3 is 15 residues. Germline loops: CDR1 MNHNY, CDR2 SVGAGI (reference sequence). Trimming at V came to 6 bases and at J to 8 bases, leaving 13 bases not matched to a gene. The CDR3 DNA reads as TGTGCCAGCAGCTGGCCCGGGACTACGAACGATGAGCAGTTCTTC. Amino acid sequence: CASSWPGTTNDEQFF.

The chain is built from TRBV6-2 or TRBV6-3 and TRBJ1-1, with 8 nucleotides matching TRBD1. Trimming removed 6 bases from V and 5 bases from J; junction bases left unmatched: 8. Germline V gene data show CDR1 as MNHEY and CDR2 as SVGEGT. This CDR3 spans 14 amino acids. The CDR3 nucleotides read TGTGCCAGCAGCGACAGGGGTCGAGGAACTGAAGCTTTCTTT. It is translated as CASSDRGRGTEAFF.

The chain is built from TRBV5-1 and TRBJ2-1, with 11 bases that match TRBD1. The germline gives CDR1 SGHRS, CDR2 YFSETQ. Trimming cost V 2 bases and J 8 bases; bases outside gene matches: 6. The CDR3 contains 15 residues. The CDR3 DNA reads TGCGCCAGCAGCTTAGCGGGACAGGGGGACCATGAGCAGTTCTTC. Its translation is CASSLAGQGDHEQFF.

The chain has TRBV7-9 and TRBJ2-2; 8 bases fit TRBD2. CDR3 size: 17 residues. Unmatched junction bases numbered 11, after V lost 2 bases and J lost 6 bases. The germline gives CDR1 SEHNR, CDR2 FQNEAQ (reference sequence). The CDR3 DNA reads as TGTGCCAGCAGCTTAAGGGGTGCGGGACTAGGCGCCGGGGAGCTGTTTTTT. Amino acids: CASSLRGAGLGAGELFF.